This is a list of T cell receptor beta chains from one sample in a study of blood T cell repertoires in COVID-19. Assay used: immunoSEQ multiplex PCR; TCRdb lists only in-frame clones, some missing. The sample shows just over 350,000 clones, more than 75% of them seen only once. Sequenced material: PBMCs or T cells enriched from blood (not recorded which). Receptors originate from a woman under 40 who had recovered from COVID-19. Each CDR3 is given with its conserved first and last residue. The D gene is left open where the match is weak. The size entry is marked missing in some rows and otherwise reads once, few, many or a size class.

j_call: TRBJ2-1; v_call: TRBV19; clone_size: .; d_call: TRBD2; cdr3_aa: CASSRSLSGTSGYNEQFF; cdr3_nt: TGTGCCAGTAGCCGATCGTTAAGCGGGACTAGCGGGTACAATGAGCAGTTCTTC
j_call: TRBJ1-2; v_call: TRBV9; clone_size: once; d_call: .; cdr3_aa: CASSPGTPNYGYTF; cdr3_nt: TGTGCCAGCAGCCCGGGAACCCCTAACTATGGCTACACCTTC
j_call: TRBJ2-5; v_call: TRBV18; clone_size: .; d_call: .; cdr3_aa: CASSPPLRGQETQYF; cdr3_nt: TGTGCCAGCTCACCACCGTTGAGAGGGCAAGAGACCCAGTACTTC
j_call: TRBJ2-2; v_call: TRBV4-2; clone_size: .; d_call: .; cdr3_aa: CASSSPGSLNTGELFF; cdr3_nt: TGTGCCAGCAGCTCCCCGGGGTCCCTGAACACCGGGGAGCTGTTTTTT
j_call: TRBJ1-1; v_call: TRBV7-6; clone_size: .; d_call: .; cdr3_aa: CASSLTVNTEAFF; cdr3_nt: TGTGCCAGCAGCTTAACAGTGAACACTGAAGCTTTCTTT
j_call: TRBJ1-5; v_call: TRBV18; clone_size: .; d_call: .; cdr3_aa: CASSPQADPSNQPQHF; cdr3_nt: TGTGCCAGCTCACCTCAGGCAGATCCTAGCAATCAGCCCCAGCATTTT
j_call: TRBJ1-1; v_call: TRBV5-5; clone_size: .; d_call: TRBD1; cdr3_aa: CASSFGTGYDTEAFF; cdr3_nt: TGTGCCAGCAGCTTTGGGACAGGGTATGACACTGAAGCTTTCTTT
j_call: TRBJ2-2; v_call: TRBV4-2; clone_size: .; d_call: .; cdr3_aa: CASSQDISAELFF; cdr3_nt: TGTGCCAGCAGCCAAGATATTAGCGCCGAGCTGTTTTTT
j_call: TRBJ2-3; v_call: TRBV30; clone_size: few; d_call: .; cdr3_aa: CAWSVWGVETDTQYF; cdr3_nt: TGTGCCTGGAGTGTTTGGGGGGTTGAAACAGATACGCAGTATTTT
j_call: TRBJ1-6; v_call: TRBV19; clone_size: once; d_call: .; cdr3_aa: CASTPVGRDLHNSPLHF; cdr3_nt: TGTGCCAGTACCCCCGTCGGCAGGGACTTACATAATTCACCCCTCCACTTT
j_call: TRBJ2-2; v_call: TRBV4-1; clone_size: .; d_call: TRBD1; cdr3_aa: CASSQARDRGGTGELFF; cdr3_nt: TGCGCCAGCAGCCAAGCCCGGGACAGAGGTGGCACCGGGGAGCTGTTTTTT
j_call: TRBJ2-3; v_call: TRBV10-3; clone_size: .; d_call: TRBD2; cdr3_aa: CATRGSGGTDTQYF; cdr3_nt: TGTGCCACCAGGGGTAGCGGGGGGACAGATACGCAGTATTTT
j_call: TRBJ1-2; v_call: TRBV30; clone_size: .; d_call: .; cdr3_aa: CAWSRLGYGYTF; cdr3_nt: TGTGCCTGGAGTCGACTGGGCTATGGCTACACCTTC
j_call: TRBJ1-2; v_call: TRBV5-1; clone_size: .; d_call: .; cdr3_aa: CASSWALGGTNYGYTF; cdr3_nt: TGCGCCAGCAGCTGGGCGCTGGGGGGGACTAACTATGGCTACACCTTC
j_call: TRBJ2-3; v_call: TRBV5-4; clone_size: .; d_call: TRBD2; cdr3_aa: CASSPTSGSMVDTQYF; cdr3_nt: TGTGCCAGCAGCCCGACTAGCGGGAGTATGGTAGATACGCAGTATTTT
j_call: TRBJ1-5; v_call: TRBV18; clone_size: .; d_call: .; cdr3_aa: CASPMSNQPQHF; cdr3_nt: TGTGCCAGCCCAATGAGCAATCAGCCCCAGCATTTT
j_call: TRBJ2-5; v_call: TRBV4-2; clone_size: .; d_call: TRBD2; cdr3_aa: CASSPRTSGGARETQYF; cdr3_nt: TGTGCCAGCAGCCCCCGTACGAGCGGGGGGGCCCGAGAGACCCAATACTTC
j_call: TRBJ2-5; v_call: TRBV27; clone_size: few; d_call: .; cdr3_aa: CASSLSLAQNEETQYF; cdr3_nt: TGTGCCAGCAGTTTATCGCTAGCCCAAAATGAGGAGACCCAGTACTTC
j_call: TRBJ2-5; v_call: TRBV7-9; clone_size: .; d_call: TRBD2; cdr3_aa: CASSRTSGEETQYF; cdr3_nt: TGTGCCAGCAGCCGGACTAGCGGGGAAGAGACCCAGTACTTC
j_call: TRBJ2-1; v_call: TRBV13; clone_size: .; d_call: TRBD1; cdr3_aa: CASSSKTGGSVDEQFF; cdr3_nt: TGTGCCAGCAGCTCTAAGACAGGGGGCTCGGTAGATGAGCAGTTCTTC
j_call: TRBJ2-1; v_call: TRBV28; clone_size: few; d_call: TRBD1; cdr3_aa: CASSLFGQGASLAYNEQFF; cdr3_nt: TGTGCCAGCAGTTTATTCGGACAGGGGGCCTCTTTGGCGTACAATGAGCAGTTCTTC
j_call: TRBJ1-2; v_call: TRBV12-5; clone_size: .; d_call: TRBD1; cdr3_aa: CASGRDRIHGYTF; cdr3_nt: TGTGCTAGTGGTAGGGACAGGATTCATGGCTACACCTTC
j_call: TRBJ2-3; v_call: TRBV28; clone_size: .; d_call: TRBD2; cdr3_aa: CASSLGLAGPNTQYF; cdr3_nt: TGTGCCAGCAGTTTAGGCCTAGCGGGCCCTAATACGCAGTATTTT
j_call: TRBJ1-2; v_call: TRBV28; clone_size: .; d_call: .; cdr3_aa: CASTGHQPTGYGYTF; cdr3_nt: TGTGCCAGCACGGGACACCAACCAACGGGCTATGGCTACACCTTC
j_call: TRBJ1-2; v_call: TRBV18; clone_size: .; d_call: TRBD1; cdr3_aa: CASSPDRANYGYTF; cdr3_nt: TGTGCCAGCTCACCGGACAGGGCTAACTATGGCTACACCTTC
j_call: TRBJ2-3; v_call: TRBV13; clone_size: .; d_call: .; cdr3_aa: CASSFNIDTQYF; cdr3_nt: TGTGCCAGCAGCTTTAATATAGATACGCAGTATTTT
j_call: TRBJ2-3; v_call: TRBV3-1/TRBV3-2; clone_size: .; d_call: TRBD1; cdr3_aa: CASSPGDRGSGTQYF; cdr3_nt: TGTGCCAGCAGCCCAGGGGACAGGGGGTCAGGAACGCAGTATTTT
j_call: TRBJ2-1; v_call: TRBV21-1; clone_size: .; d_call: .; cdr3_aa: CASSVGTSGGGDLGNEQFF; cdr3_nt: TGTGCCAGCAGCGTCGGAACTAGCGGGGGGGGAGACTTGGGCAATGAGCAGTTCTTC
j_call: TRBJ2-2; v_call: TRBV5-4; clone_size: .; d_call: .; cdr3_aa: CASSFGGQGGELFF; cdr3_nt: TGTGCCAGCAGCTTCGGGGGGCAGGGCGGGGAGCTGTTTTTT
j_call: TRBJ1-4; v_call: TRBV5-1; clone_size: .; d_call: .; cdr3_aa: CASSWTASTNEKLFF; cdr3_nt: TGCGCCAGCAGCTGGACAGCCTCAACTAATGAAAAACTGTTTTTT
j_call: TRBJ2-1; v_call: TRBV4-2; clone_size: .; d_call: TRBD2; cdr3_aa: CASSQEPYRPSGRGYNEQFF; cdr3_nt: TGTGCCAGCAGCCAAGAACCCTACCGTCCTAGCGGGAGGGGCTACAATGAGCAGTTCTTC
j_call: TRBJ2-1; v_call: TRBV11-2; clone_size: .; d_call: .; cdr3_aa: CASSPELPGSYNEQFF; cdr3_nt: TGTGCCAGCAGCCCGGAGTTGCCGGGCTCCTACAATGAGCAGTTCTTC
j_call: TRBJ1-6; v_call: TRBV11-2; clone_size: .; d_call: .; cdr3_aa: CASSFSGPPLHF; cdr3_nt: TGTGCCAGCAGCTTTAGCGGCCCACCCCTCCACTTT
j_call: TRBJ2-5; v_call: TRBV12-3/TRBV12-4; clone_size: .; d_call: .; cdr3_aa: CASRSGQKETQYF; cdr3_nt: TGTGCCAGCAGATCCGGACAAAAAGAGACCCAGTACTTC
j_call: TRBJ1-2; v_call: TRBV7-8; clone_size: .; d_call: .; cdr3_aa: CASSLDSFSGYTF; cdr3_nt: TGTGCCAGCAGCTTAGATAGTTTTAGTGGCTACACCTTC
j_call: TRBJ1-1; v_call: TRBV6-5; clone_size: .; d_call: .; cdr3_aa: CASSGRGNTEAFF; cdr3_nt: TGTGCCAGCAGCGGCAGGGGTAACACTGAAGCTTTCTTT
j_call: TRBJ1-2; v_call: TRBV27; clone_size: .; d_call: TRBD1; cdr3_aa: CASRPIDRDGYTF; cdr3_nt: TGTGCCAGCAGGCCCATAGACAGGGACGGCTACACCTTC
j_call: TRBJ2-1; v_call: TRBV19; clone_size: .; d_call: TRBD2; cdr3_aa: CASSPRLAGSGEQFF; cdr3_nt: TGTGCCAGTAGTCCCCGACTAGCGGGGAGTGGTGAGCAGTTCTTC
j_call: TRBJ1-2; v_call: TRBV4-1; clone_size: .; d_call: .; cdr3_aa: CASSQVAGDHDYGYTF; cdr3_nt: TGCGCCAGCAGCCAAGTCGCAGGGGATCATGACTATGGCTACACCTTC
j_call: TRBJ1-2; v_call: TRBV7-9; clone_size: .; d_call: .; cdr3_aa: CASSSSQGLYGYTF; cdr3_nt: TGTGCCAGCAGCTCATCACAGGGCCTCTATGGCTACACCTTC
j_call: TRBJ2-5; v_call: TRBV27; clone_size: .; d_call: TRBD2; cdr3_aa: CASSLEGEVSGSSETQYF; cdr3_nt: TGTGCCAGCAGTTTAGAGGGAGAGGTTAGCGGGAGTTCTGAGACCCAGTACTTC
j_call: TRBJ2-1; v_call: TRBV7-2; clone_size: .; d_call: TRBD1; cdr3_aa: CASSADRGRNEQFF; cdr3_nt: TGTGCCAGCAGCGCGGACAGGGGCCGCAATGAGCAGTTCTTC
j_call: TRBJ1-5; v_call: TRBV11-2; clone_size: .; d_call: .; cdr3_aa: CAFKTLGGNQPQHF; cdr3_nt: TGTGCCTTCAAGACCCTAGGGGGAAATCAGCCCCAGCATTTT